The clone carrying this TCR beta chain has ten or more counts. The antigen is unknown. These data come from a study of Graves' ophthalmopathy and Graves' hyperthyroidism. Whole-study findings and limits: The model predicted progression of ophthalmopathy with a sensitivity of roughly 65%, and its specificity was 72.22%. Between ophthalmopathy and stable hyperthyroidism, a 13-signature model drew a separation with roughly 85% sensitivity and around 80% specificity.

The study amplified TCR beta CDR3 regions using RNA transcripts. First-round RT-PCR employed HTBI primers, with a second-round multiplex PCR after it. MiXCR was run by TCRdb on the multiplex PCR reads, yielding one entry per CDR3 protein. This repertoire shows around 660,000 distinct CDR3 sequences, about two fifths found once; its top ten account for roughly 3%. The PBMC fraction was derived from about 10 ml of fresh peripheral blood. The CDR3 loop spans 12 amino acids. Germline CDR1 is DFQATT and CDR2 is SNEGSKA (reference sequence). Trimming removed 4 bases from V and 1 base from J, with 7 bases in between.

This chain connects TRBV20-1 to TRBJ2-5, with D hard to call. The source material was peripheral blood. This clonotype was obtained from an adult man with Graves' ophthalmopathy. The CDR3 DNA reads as TGCAGTGCTAAACGAAGCCAAGAGACCCAGTACTTC. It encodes CSAKRSQETQYF.